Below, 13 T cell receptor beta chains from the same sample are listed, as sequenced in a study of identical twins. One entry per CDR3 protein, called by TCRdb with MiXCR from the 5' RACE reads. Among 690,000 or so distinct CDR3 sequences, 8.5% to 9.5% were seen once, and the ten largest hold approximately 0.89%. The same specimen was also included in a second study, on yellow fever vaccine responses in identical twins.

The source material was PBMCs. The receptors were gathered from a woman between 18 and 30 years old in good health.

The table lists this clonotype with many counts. Here the CDR3 reads CASDPPGANTGELFF. CDR3 DNA: TGTGCCAGCGATCCCCCGGGGGCGAACACCGGGGAGCTGTTTTTT. This chain uses TRBV7-9 with TRBJ2-2; tentatively, D is TRBD2 (6 bases). CDR1 SEHNR and CDR2 FQNEAQ come from the germline V gene (reference sequence). V was clipped by 8 bases and J by 0 bases, with 13 bases between them. The CDR3 length is 15 residues.

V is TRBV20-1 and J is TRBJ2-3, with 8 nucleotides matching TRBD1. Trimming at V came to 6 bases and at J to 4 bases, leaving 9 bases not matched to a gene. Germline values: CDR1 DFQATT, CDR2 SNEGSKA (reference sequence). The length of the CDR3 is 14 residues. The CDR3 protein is CSAVGQGFPDTQYF. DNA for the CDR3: TGCAGTGCGGTCGGACAGGGTTTCCCAGATACGCAGTATTTT.

In nucleotides, the CDR3 is TGTGCCAGCAGCTTCCCGGGAGGAGGAGGGGAGACCCAGTACTTC. Translation: CASSFPGGGGETQYF. The V and J genes are TRBV13 and TRBJ2-5; 7 bases match TRBD2. The CDR3 totals 15 residues. J lost 5 bases, V lost 3 bases, and 9 bases had no gene match. The germline gives CDR1 PRHDT, CDR2 FYEKMQ (reference sequence).

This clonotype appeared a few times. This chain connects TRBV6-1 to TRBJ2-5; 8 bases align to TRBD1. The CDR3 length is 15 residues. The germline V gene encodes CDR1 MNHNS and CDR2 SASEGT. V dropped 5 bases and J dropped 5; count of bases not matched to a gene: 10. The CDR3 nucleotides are TGTGCCAGCAGTCCGCTCCGACAGGGGATGGAGACCCAGTACTTC. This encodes CASSPLRQGMETQYF.

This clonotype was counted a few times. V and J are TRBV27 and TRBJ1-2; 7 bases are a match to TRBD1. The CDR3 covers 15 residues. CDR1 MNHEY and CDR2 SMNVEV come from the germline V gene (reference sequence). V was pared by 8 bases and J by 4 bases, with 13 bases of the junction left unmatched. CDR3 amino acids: CASGIGQAPVYGYTF. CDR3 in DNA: TGTGCCAGCGGAATAGGACAGGCCCCTGTCTATGGCTACACCTTC.

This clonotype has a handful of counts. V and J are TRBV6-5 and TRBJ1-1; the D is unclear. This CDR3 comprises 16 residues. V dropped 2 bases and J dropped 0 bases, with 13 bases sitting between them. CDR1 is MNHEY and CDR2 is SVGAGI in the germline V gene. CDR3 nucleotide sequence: TGTGCCAGCAGTTACACACCAGTCCCCATGAACACTGAAGCTTTCTTT. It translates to CASSYTPVPMNTEAFF.

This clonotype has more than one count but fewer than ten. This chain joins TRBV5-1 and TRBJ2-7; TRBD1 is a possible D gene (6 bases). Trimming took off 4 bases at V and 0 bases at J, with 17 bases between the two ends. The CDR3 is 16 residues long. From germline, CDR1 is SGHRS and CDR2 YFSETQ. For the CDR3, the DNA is TGCGCCAGCAGCCGCAAAACCGGGACAAGCTCCTACGAGCAGTACTTC. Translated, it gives CASSRKTGTSSYEQYF. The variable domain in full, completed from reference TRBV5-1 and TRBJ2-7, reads KAGVTQTPRYLIKTRGQQVTLSCSPISGHRSVSWYQQTPGQGLQFLFEYFSETQRNKGNFPGRFSGRQFSNSRSEMNVSTLELGDSALYLCASSRKTGTSSYEQYFGPGTRLTVT.

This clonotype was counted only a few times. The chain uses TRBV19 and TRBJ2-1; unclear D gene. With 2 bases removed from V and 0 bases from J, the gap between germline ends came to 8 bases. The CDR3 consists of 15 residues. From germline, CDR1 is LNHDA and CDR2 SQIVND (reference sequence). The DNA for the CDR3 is TGTGCCAGTAGTATACGTCTTGCCTCCTACAATGAGCAGTTCTTC. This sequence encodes CASSIRLASYNEQFF.

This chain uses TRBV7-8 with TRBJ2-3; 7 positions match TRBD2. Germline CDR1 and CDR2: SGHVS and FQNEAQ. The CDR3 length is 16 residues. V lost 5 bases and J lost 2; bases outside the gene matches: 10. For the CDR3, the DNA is TGTGCCAGCAGCCCTCGGTCAGCGGGGATCACAGATACGCAGTATTTT. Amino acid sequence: CASSPRSAGITDTQYF.

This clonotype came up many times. The CDR3 region is CSARVGKANTGELFF. CDR3 coding DNA: TGCAGTGCTAGAGTGGGCAAGGCGAACACCGGGGAGCTGTTTTTT. This chain connects TRBV20-1 to TRBJ2-2; D remains ambiguous. V was shortened by 1 base and J by 0 bases, with 9 bases between the two germline ends. Germline V lookup: CDR1 DFQATT, CDR2 SNEGSKA (reference sequence). This CDR3 is built from 15 residues.

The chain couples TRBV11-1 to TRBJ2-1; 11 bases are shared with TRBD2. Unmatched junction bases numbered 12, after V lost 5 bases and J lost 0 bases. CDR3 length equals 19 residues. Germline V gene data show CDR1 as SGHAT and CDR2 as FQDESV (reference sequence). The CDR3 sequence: CASSGLAGGPQSSYNEQFF. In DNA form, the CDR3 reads TGTGCCAGCAGCGGCCTAGCGGGGGGTCCGCAGAGCTCCTACAATGAGCAGTTCTTC.

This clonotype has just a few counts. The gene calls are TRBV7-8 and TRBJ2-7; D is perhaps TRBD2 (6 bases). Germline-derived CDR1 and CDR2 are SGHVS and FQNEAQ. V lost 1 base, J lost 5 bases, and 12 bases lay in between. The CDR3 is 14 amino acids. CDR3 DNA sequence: TGTGCCAGCAGCTTAGATGGGGGGTGGGACGAGCAGTACTTC. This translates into CASSLDGGWDEQYF. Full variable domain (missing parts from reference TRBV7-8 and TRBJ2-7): GAGVSQSPRYKVAKRGQDVALRCDPISGHVSLFWYQQALGQGPEFLTYFQNEAQLDKSGLPSDRFFAERPEGSVSTLKIQRTQQEDSAVYLCASSLDGGWDEQYFGPGTRLTVT.

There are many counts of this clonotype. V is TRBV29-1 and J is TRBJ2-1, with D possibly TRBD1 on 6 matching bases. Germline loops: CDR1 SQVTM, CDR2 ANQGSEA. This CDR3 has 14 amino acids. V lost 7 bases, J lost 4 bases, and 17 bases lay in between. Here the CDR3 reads CSARNRAGYNEQFF. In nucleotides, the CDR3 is TGCAGCGCTAGAAACAGGGCGGGTTACAATGAGCAGTTCTTC.